This T cell receptor beta chain is from a study of human T cells and chemical hapten exposure (dated by TCRdb to about 2021). About the study as a whole: For sensitization, 2% DPC in acetone was applied to a 2 cm by 2 cm area of upper inner arm skin. In alopecia patients, the study followed how the peripheral blood TCR repertoire changed in vivo over primary and secondary sensitization to diphenylcyclopropenone (DPC), a hapten. Throughout the study period of around 25 weeks, patients also received therapeutic DPC doses to the scalp every week. Patch tests used Finn chambers with 0.01% DPC on the upper back, scored after 6 days by International Contact Dermatitis Research Group standards. Blood samples were taken from patients before sensitization (week 0) and then at 2, 6 and about 24 weeks after DPC sensitization. Blood for TCR sequencing was provided by twenty-nine alopecia patients at one to four time points (pre-sensitization, 2, 6 and 24 weeks). The mostly female patient cohort included alopecia areata with under or over 50% scalp involvement, alopecia totalis and alopecia universalis. Libraries were pooled for sequencing, and variation in per-sample TCR yields was attributed mainly to small differences in library volumes within the pool. On the study overall, not on this receptor specifically: A positive correlation was found between the number of PT1 expanded TCRs and patch test score, with significance reached at thresholds 8, 16 and 32 but not 4. Because every patient had alopecia, a presumed autoimmune disease, the patients' immune response might differ from that of healthy individuals. After repeated subsampling, changes were observed in the strength of the expansion versus patch-test correlation and in the threshold at which the correlation became significant. DPC sensitization did not change how many TCRs were above 1 in 1000 frequency, and no evidence was found of alterations in global repertoire structure. Compared with pre-sensitization or healthy control sets, expanded TCRs formed significantly more large CDR3 similarity clusters, which is consistent with antigen-driven responses.

This clonotype was observed at least ten times. The target of this receptor is not known. No quality values exist for individual bases; no much larger clone is one base distant. V loses 2 bases at its end and J loses 1 base; junction bases beyond the gene matches: 12. Inclusive of the bounding cysteine and phenylalanine, the CDR3 is 18 residues long. Just the 54-base CDR3 DNA is kept, in frame starting at base 1. The germline V gene (reference sequence) yields DFQATT for CDR1 and SNEGSKA for CDR2. Library preparation was by RACE. The sequencer was a NextSeq 500. During library preparation, unique molecular identifiers were attached to individual cDNA molecules so that TCRs could be counted in a quantitative, reproducible way. For every blood RNA sample, sequencing covered both the TCR alpha and TCR beta chains. The published analysis was carried out like this. The median number of TCRs per sample was around 100,000, ranging from 23,224 to 690,600. The Decombinator software suite was used to annotate the V, J and CDR3 of the TCR reads. For the PS versus PT1 abundance plots, all samples were subsampled to the same number of TCRs (28,000). TCRs were defined as expanded if absent before sensitization and observed at least eight times at the 2-week time point. TCRdb trimmed the raw reads at Q25, called clones with MiXCR and kept productive beta chains. Rows are combined by CDR3 protein, so each entry shows the most common genes and DNA. Clone size and V and J calls follow TCRdb, not the original study. For this sample the table gives 250,000 or so distinct CDR3 sequences, of which around 7% were detected only once. Around 1.2% of the sample belongs to the ten largest clones.

Explained via the paper, the time point label denotes: pre-sensitization, week 0. Explained via the paper, the treatment or condition label denotes: therapeutic diphenylcyclopropenone sensitization with weekly scalp DPC. Blood at each patch-test visit was drawn before the patch test was applied. Patients were eligible if aged 18 to 70, diagnosed with alopecia and judged suitable for DPC therapy, and pregnant patients were excluded. Total RNA was extracted from unfractionated whole blood that had been collected in Tempus Blood RNA tubes. This TCR came from a man aged 18 to 30 with alopecia areata. Some clones in this sample may be carry-over from other donors' samples. Recombination linked TRBV20-1 to TRBJ2-1; TRBD1 aligns with 9 central bases. The sequencing here drew on whole blood, taken in connection with sensitization to the hapten diphenylcyclopropenone (DPC). CDR3 loop: CSARSGTGLNGSYNEQFF. Read as DNA, the sequence is TGCAGTGCTAGATCCGGGACAGGGCTAAACGGGTCCTACAATGAGCAGTTCTTC.